The entry below describes one TCR beta chain. Germline CDR1 is MNHNS and CDR2 is SASEGT. CDR3 length: 11 amino acids. These data belong to a study of cytomegalovirus exposure and HLA in healthy donors. PCR employed 60 Vbeta and 13 Jbeta primers. The table came from immunoSEQ multiplex PCR; TCRdb's copy has only in-frame clones and leaves some out. The data hold around 130,000 clones, with roughly 80% observed a single time. The source of this sequence is a female donor in good health and CMV-seronegative. The chain carries TRBV6-1 and TRBJ2-7; TRBD1 is a possible D gene (6 bases). The specimen sequenced was PBMCs. This CDR3 reads CLGGQGDEQYF. As DNA, the CDR3 is TGTTTAGGGGGTCAGGGAGACGAGCAGTACTTC.